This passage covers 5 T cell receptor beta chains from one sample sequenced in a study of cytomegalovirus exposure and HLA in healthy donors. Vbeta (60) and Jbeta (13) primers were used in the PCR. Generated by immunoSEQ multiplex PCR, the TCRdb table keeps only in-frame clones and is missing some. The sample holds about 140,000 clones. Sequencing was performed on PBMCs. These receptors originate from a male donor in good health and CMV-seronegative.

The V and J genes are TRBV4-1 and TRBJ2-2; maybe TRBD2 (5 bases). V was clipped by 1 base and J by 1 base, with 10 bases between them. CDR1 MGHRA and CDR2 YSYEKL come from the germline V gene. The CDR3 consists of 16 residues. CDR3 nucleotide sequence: TGCGCCAGCAGCCAAGGAAGGGAGTGGAACACCGGGGAGCTGTTTTTT. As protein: CASSQGREWNTGELFF.

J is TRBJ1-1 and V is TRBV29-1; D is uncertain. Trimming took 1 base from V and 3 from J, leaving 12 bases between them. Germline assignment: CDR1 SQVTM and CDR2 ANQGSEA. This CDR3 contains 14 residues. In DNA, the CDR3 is TGCAGCGTTGAAGTCCTAAAACGGGACACTGAAGCTTTCTTT. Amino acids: CSVEVLKRDTEAFF.

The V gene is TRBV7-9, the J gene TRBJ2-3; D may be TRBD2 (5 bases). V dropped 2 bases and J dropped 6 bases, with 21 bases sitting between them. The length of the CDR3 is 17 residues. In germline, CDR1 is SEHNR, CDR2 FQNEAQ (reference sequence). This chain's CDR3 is CASSLKGGGPREDTQYF. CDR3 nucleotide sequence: TGTGCCAGCAGCTTAAAAGGAGGTGGACCAAGGGAGGATACGCAGTATTTT.

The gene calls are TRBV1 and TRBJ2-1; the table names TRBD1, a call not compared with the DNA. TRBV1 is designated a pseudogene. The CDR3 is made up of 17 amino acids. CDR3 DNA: TGCACCAGCAGCCATGCCCTGGGGGACAGACACAACAATGAGCAGTTCTTC. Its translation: CTSSHALGDRHNNEQFF.

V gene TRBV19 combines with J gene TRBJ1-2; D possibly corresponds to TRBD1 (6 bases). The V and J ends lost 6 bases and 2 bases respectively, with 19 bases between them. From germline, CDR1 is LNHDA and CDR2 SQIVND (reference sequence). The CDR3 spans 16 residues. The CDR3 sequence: CASRSGDKQPNYGYTF. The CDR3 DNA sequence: TGTGCCAGTAGGAGTGGGGACAAACAACCCAACTATGGCTACACCTTC.